This passage covers 9 T cell receptor beta chains from one sample sequenced in a study of T cells in Graves' hyperthyroidism and ophthalmopathy. RNA transcripts gave rise to amplified TCR beta CDR3 regions. First-round RT-PCR targeting the TCR CDR3 was performed with the HTBI primer set. TCRdb re-derived calls from the multiplex PCR reads in MiXCR, one entry per CDR3 protein. This table has approximately 520,000 distinct CDR3 sequences, roughly 20% appearing once. Sample: blood. Source of these receptors: a man between 18 and 29 years old with Graves' hyperthyroidism.

This clonotype was found many times. The rearrangement links TRBV5-1 to TRBJ2-5, with D tentatively TRBD1 or TRBD2 (6 bases each). The CDR3 totals 14 residues. The ends were cut back, 3 bases at V and 5 bases at J, with 14 bases in the middle. From germline, CDR1 is SGHRS and CDR2 YFSETQ. CDR3 region: CASSSRGVRETQYF. DNA of the CDR3: TGCGCCAGCAGCTCTAGGGGGGTGAGGGAGACCCAGTACTTC.

The chain recombines TRBV20-1 with TRBJ1-1; a weak D match, TRBD1 (5 bases). In germline, CDR1 is DFQATT, CDR2 SNEGSKA (reference sequence). There are 16 residues in the CDR3. V gave up 2 bases and J gave up 1 base, with 17 bases separating them. In nucleotides, the CDR3 is TGCAGTGCTAGACGTAATCCGGGACTCTCGAACACTGAAGCTTTCTTT. Translated, it gives CSARRNPGLSNTEAFF.

In this sample, this clonotype turned up a few times. The chain carries TRBV11-2 and TRBJ2-7, with D possibly being TRBD1 or TRBD2 (5 bases each). This CDR3 region has 17 residues. Germline values: CDR1 SGHAT, CDR2 FQNNGV. V lost 3 bases and J 2 bases, leaving 20 bases between the germline ends. The chain's CDR3 is CASSFLPWDVAPYEQYF. The CDR3 coding sequence is TGTGCCAGCAGCTTCCTCCCCTGGGACGTAGCACCCTACGAGCAGTACTTC.

The chain carries TRBV10-1 and TRBJ1-1; D perhaps matches TRBD1 (5 bases). Germline CDR1 and CDR2: WNHNN and SYGVQD (reference sequence). This CDR3 region has 16 residues. Trimming shortened V by 10 bases and J by 0 bases, and 21 bases separated the two germline ends. CDR3: CATSKSPTAMNTEAFF. In DNA, the CDR3 is TGCGCCACCTCTAAGTCCCCGACAGCCATGAACACTGAAGCTTTCTTT.

This clonotype was detected many times. The rearrangement links TRBV7-9 to TRBJ2-7; the D gene could be TRBD1 or TRBD2 (6 bases each). Trimming left V 8 bases short and J 6 bases short, with 14 bases between. The CDR3 is made up of 12 amino acids. Germline CDR1 and CDR2: SEHNR and FQNEAQ (reference sequence). This chain's CDR3 is CASPGAVGEQYF. The CDR3 DNA sequence: TGTGCCAGCCCGGGGGCGGTCGGCGAGCAGTACTTC. The entire variable domain, with the rest obtained from reference TRBV7-9 and TRBJ2-7, is as follows: DTGVSQNPRHKITKRGQNVTFRCDPISEHNRLYWYRQTLGQGPEFLTYFQNEAQLEKSRLLSDRFSAERPKGSFSTLEIQRTEQGDSAMYLCASPGAVGEQYFGPGTRLTVT.

Many counts were recorded for this clonotype. The chain joins TRBV20-1 to TRBJ1-2, with D perhaps matching TRBD1 (5 bases). The CDR3 sequence is 12 residues long. V was trimmed by 4 bases and J by 4 bases, leaving 10 bases between them. Germline assignment: CDR1 DFQATT and CDR2 SNEGSKA (reference sequence). The DNA for the CDR3 is TGCAGTGCTAAAGGGACGGTCTATGGCTACACCTTC. Translating gives CSAKGTVYGYTF.

The rearrangement joins TRBV5-4 to TRBJ1-3, with D maybe TRBD1 (6 bases). Per the germline V gene, CDR1 is SGHNT and CDR2 is YYREEE (reference sequence). The V and J ends lost 2 bases and 0 bases respectively, with 15 bases between them. The CDR3 has 17 amino acids. The CDR3 protein is CASSFAGGAGSGNTIYF. The CDR3 nucleotides are TGTGCCAGCAGCTTTGCGGGGGGCGCCGGCTCTGGAAACACCATATATTTT.

DNA of the CDR3: TGTGCCAGCAGCCCACTTCTAGCGGGGGGGCGGGATGAGCAGTTCTTC. Translation gives CASSPLLAGGRDEQFF. This rearrangement joins TRBV9 to TRBJ2-1, with 12 bases aligning to TRBD2. CDR1 is SGDLS and CDR2 is YYNGEE in the germline V gene. The V gene end was trimmed by 4 bases and the J gene end by 8 bases; junction bases not matched to a gene: 10. The CDR3 is 16 residues long.

This clonotype occurred many times. The chain couples TRBV12-5 to TRBJ1-1; D is unresolved. Germline assignment: CDR1 LGHNT and CDR2 FRNRAP. The CDR3 is 12 residues long. V shed 4 bases and J shed 8 bases, with 11 bases lying between them. The CDR3 loop reads CASGSTVGEAFF. The CDR3 DNA follows: TGTGCTAGTGGTTCTACGGTGGGAGAAGCTTTCTTT.